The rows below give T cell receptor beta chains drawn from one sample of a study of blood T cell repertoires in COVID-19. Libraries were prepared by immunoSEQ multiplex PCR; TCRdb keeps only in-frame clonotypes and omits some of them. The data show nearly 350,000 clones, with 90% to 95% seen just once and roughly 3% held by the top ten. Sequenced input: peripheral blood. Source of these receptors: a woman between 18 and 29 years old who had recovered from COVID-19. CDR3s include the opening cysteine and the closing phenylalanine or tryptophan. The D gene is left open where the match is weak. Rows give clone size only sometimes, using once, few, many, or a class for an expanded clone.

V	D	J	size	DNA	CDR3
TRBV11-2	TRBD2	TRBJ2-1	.	TGTGCCAGCACCGGAGAGACTAGCGGGAAAGTTTCCTACAATGAGCAGTTCTTC	CASTGETSGKVSYNEQFF
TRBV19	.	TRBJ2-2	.	TGTGCCAGTAGACCATGGGGGGAGAGTGACGGGGAGCTGTTTTTT	CASRPWGESDGELFF
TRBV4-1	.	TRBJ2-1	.	TGCGCCAGCAGCCCTTACAGGGATCCCAATGAGCAGTTCTTC	CASSPYRDPNEQFF
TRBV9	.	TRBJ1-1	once	TGTGCCAGCAGCACTGGGGCAATACGGAACACTGAAGCTTTCTTT	CASSTGAIRNTEAFF
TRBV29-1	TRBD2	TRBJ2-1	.	TGCAGCGTCTCGGGACTAGCGGGAGTCGGTCGGAATGAGCAGTTCTTC	CSVSGLAGVGRNEQFF
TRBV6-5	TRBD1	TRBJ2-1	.	TGTGCCACCGGGACAGGGGTCAATGAGCAGTTCTTC	CATGTGVNEQFF
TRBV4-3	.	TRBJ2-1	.	TGCGCCAGCAGCCAAGATCGCGGGCTAGCCTCAAGGGCGCAGTTCTTC	CASSQDRGLASRAQFF
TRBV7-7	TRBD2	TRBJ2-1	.	TGTGCCAGCAGCCCAGGGCTAGCGGGAGATGGTGAGCAGTTCTTC	CASSPGLAGDGEQFF
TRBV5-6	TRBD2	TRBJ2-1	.	TGTGCCAGCAGCCTACCGGGACTAGGGTACAATGAGCAGTTCTTC	CASSLPGLGYNEQFF
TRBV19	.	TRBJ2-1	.	TGTGCCAGTAGTATACGGGCGGGAAGCAATGAGCAGTTCTTC	CASSIRAGSNEQFF
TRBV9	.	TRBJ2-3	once	TGTGCCAGCAGCGTAGGATTAGCCGGCGGGACAGATACGCAGTATTTT	CASSVGLAGGTDTQYF
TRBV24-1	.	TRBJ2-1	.	TGTGCCACCAGTGAAAGGTCCGGGGGTAACAATGAGCAGTTCTTC	CATSERSGGNNEQFF
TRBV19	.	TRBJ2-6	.	TGTGCCAGTAGTTTCTGGGGGCCTACCAACGTCCTGACTTTC	CASSFWGPTNVLTF
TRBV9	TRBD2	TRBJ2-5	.	TGTGCCAGCAGCACCGACGACCCCGGGAGGGAGACCCAGTACTTC	CASSTDDPGRETQYF
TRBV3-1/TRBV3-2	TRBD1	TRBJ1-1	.	TGTGCCAGCAGCCAAGCGATCGGCAGGGGGCTGAGGGCTGAAGCTTTCTTT	CASSQAIGRGLRAEAFF
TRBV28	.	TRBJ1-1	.	TGTGCCAGCAGTTTCAGGGGCACTGAAGCTTTCTTT	CASSFRGTEAFF
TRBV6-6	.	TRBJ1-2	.	TGTGCCAGCAGTTACTCGAAAAGGGGGGGGAACTATGGCTACACCTTC	CASSYSKRGGNYGYTF
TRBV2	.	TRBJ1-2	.	TGTGCCAGCAGGACGGGCTATGGCTACACCTTC	CASRTGYGYTF
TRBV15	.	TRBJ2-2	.	TGTGCCACCAGCAGAGAAGGGGTTGCCACCGGGGAGCTGTTTTTT	CATSREGVATGELFF
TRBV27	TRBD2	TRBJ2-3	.	TGTGCCAGCGGGGTAACTAGCGGGAGTTGGACAGATACGCAGTATTTT	CASGVTSGSWTDTQYF
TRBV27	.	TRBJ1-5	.	TGTGCCAGCAGTCCCCTGACAGGCATCAAAACTCAGCCCCAGCATTTT	CASSPLTGIKTQPQHF
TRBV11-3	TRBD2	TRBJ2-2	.	TGTGCCAGCAGCTTGTCGGGAGGGAACACCGGGGAGCTGTTTTTT	CASSLSGGNTGELFF
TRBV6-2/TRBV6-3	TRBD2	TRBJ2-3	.	TGTGCCAGCAGTTACTCGATGACTAGCAGTACACGAGATACGCAGTATTTT	CASSYSMTSSTRDTQYF
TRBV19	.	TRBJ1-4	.	TGTGCCAGTAGTCCTAGCCTGGATCCTAATGAAAAACTGTTTTTT	CASSPSLDPNEKLFF